A selection of T cell receptor beta chains follows, all from one sample in a study of T cells in Graves' hyperthyroidism and ophthalmopathy. MiXCR was run by TCRdb on the multiplex PCR reads, yielding one entry per CDR3 protein. Here the sample spans roughly 160,000 distinct CDR3 sequences, just under 9.5% being singletons. The sample comprised blood. Source of these receptors: a woman in her late teens or twenties with Graves' hyperthyroidism that later progressed to Graves' ophthalmopathy. Each CDR3 is given with its conserved first and last residue. D genes are given only for firm matches. Clone size appears in some rows only: once, few, many, or a class for an expanded clone.

d_call clone_size j_call v_call cdr3_nt cdr3_aa
NA few TRBJ1-2 TRBV7-9 TGTGCCAGCAGCTTAGCTGGGGTCAGGGTTACGGATTTTGGCTACACCTTC CASSLAGVRVTDFGYTF
NA few TRBJ1-4 TRBV4-2 TGTGCCAGCAGCCAAGGTTGGGCCACTAATGAAAAACTGTTTTTT CASSQGWATNEKLFF
NA many TRBJ1-1 TRBV14 TGTGCCAGCACCAAATCATTAACTAGGCTTCCTAACACTGAAGCTTTCTTT CASTKSLTRLPNTEAFF
NA many TRBJ2-7 TRBV6-1 TGTGCCAGCAGCCTCCGAGGGGCGACCCCCGAGCAGTACTTC CASSLRGATPEQYF
TRBD2 few TRBJ2-1 TRBV9 TGTGCCAGCAGCCCTAGCGGGAGGCCCTACAATGAGCAGTTCTTC CASSPSGRPYNEQFF
NA NA TRBJ2-7 TRBV18 TGTGCCAGCTCACCGGGGGAAACGGTTTCCTACGAGCAGTACTTC CASSPGETVSYEQYF
TRBD2 many TRBJ2-1 TRBV11-3 TGTGCCAGCAGCCCCGGGGGGAGGGATGAGCAGTTCTTC CASSPGGRDEQFF
NA many TRBJ1-2 TRBV11-2 TGTGCCAGCAGCCAGGACTATGGCTACACCTTC CASSQDYGYTF
TRBD2 NA TRBJ2-1 TRBV7-9 TGTGCCAGCAGCGTAATATCCAGCGGGAGTTCCTACAATGAGCAGTTCTTC CASSVISSGSSYNEQFF
NA many TRBJ2-7 TRBV12-3/TRBV12-4 TGTGCCAGCAGTTTAGACGGAATCTCCTACGAGCAGTACTTC CASSLDGISYEQYF